This T cell receptor beta chain was recorded in a study of vaccination effects on CD4 cells after COVID-19. Study-wide results and caveats: The study had few convalescent patients and no early post-infection timepoints. In healthy vaccinees, only 1 of 255 vaccine-induced clones cross-reacted with common cold coronaviruses.

Profiling relied on immunoSEQ multiplex PCR, and the TCRdb table lists in-frame clones only, not all of them. The repertoire has roughly 43,000 clones, under 85% of them found once; the top ten carry over 13%. In the ViraFEST assay, antigen-specific CD4+ clonotypes were identified by expansion after peptide-pool stimulation. Isolation of CD4+ T cells took place after approximately 10 days of culture. Two-dose vaccination with either BNT162b2 or mRNA-1273 was given to the participants. Roughly 1.8 million PBMC per well received approximately 10 IU/ml IL-2 and approximately 10 ug/ml peptides in culture. On days 3 and 7, fresh IL-2 medium replaced half the medium. For this clone: Its antigen is unknown.

The CDR3 totals 17 residues. V dropped 6 bases and J dropped 9 bases, with 27 bases sitting between them. The germline V gene encodes CDR1 LNHDA and CDR2 SQIVND (reference sequence). This TCR was sampled from a human donor who received a COVID-19 vaccine. The material was CD4+ T cells from PBMCs cultured with HCoV-OC43 spike peptides, obtained after COVID-19 vaccination. Subset given: HCoV-OC43 spike overlapping peptide pool stimulation. The chain recombines TRBV19 with TRBJ1-5; D is possibly TRBD1 (6 bases). CDR3 protein: CASSYQDRPGEGWPQHF. DNA for the CDR3: TGTGCCAGTAGCTACCAGGACAGACCAGGTGAAGGTTGGCCCCAGCATTTT.